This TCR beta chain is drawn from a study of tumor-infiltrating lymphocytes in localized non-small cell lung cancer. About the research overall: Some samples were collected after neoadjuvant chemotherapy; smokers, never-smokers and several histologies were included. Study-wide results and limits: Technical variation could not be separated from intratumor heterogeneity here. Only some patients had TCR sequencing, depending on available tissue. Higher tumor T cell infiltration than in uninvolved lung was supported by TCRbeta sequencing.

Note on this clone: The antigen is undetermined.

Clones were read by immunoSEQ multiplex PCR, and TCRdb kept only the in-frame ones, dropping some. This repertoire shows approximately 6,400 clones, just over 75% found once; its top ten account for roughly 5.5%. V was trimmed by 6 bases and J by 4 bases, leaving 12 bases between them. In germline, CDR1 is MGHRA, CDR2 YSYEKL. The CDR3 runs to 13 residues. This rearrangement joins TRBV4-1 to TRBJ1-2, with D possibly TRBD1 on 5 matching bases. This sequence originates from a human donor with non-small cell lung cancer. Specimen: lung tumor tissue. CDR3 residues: CASSQTDSYGYTF. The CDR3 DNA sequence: TGCGCCAGCAGTCAGACAGACTCCTATGGCTACACCTTC.